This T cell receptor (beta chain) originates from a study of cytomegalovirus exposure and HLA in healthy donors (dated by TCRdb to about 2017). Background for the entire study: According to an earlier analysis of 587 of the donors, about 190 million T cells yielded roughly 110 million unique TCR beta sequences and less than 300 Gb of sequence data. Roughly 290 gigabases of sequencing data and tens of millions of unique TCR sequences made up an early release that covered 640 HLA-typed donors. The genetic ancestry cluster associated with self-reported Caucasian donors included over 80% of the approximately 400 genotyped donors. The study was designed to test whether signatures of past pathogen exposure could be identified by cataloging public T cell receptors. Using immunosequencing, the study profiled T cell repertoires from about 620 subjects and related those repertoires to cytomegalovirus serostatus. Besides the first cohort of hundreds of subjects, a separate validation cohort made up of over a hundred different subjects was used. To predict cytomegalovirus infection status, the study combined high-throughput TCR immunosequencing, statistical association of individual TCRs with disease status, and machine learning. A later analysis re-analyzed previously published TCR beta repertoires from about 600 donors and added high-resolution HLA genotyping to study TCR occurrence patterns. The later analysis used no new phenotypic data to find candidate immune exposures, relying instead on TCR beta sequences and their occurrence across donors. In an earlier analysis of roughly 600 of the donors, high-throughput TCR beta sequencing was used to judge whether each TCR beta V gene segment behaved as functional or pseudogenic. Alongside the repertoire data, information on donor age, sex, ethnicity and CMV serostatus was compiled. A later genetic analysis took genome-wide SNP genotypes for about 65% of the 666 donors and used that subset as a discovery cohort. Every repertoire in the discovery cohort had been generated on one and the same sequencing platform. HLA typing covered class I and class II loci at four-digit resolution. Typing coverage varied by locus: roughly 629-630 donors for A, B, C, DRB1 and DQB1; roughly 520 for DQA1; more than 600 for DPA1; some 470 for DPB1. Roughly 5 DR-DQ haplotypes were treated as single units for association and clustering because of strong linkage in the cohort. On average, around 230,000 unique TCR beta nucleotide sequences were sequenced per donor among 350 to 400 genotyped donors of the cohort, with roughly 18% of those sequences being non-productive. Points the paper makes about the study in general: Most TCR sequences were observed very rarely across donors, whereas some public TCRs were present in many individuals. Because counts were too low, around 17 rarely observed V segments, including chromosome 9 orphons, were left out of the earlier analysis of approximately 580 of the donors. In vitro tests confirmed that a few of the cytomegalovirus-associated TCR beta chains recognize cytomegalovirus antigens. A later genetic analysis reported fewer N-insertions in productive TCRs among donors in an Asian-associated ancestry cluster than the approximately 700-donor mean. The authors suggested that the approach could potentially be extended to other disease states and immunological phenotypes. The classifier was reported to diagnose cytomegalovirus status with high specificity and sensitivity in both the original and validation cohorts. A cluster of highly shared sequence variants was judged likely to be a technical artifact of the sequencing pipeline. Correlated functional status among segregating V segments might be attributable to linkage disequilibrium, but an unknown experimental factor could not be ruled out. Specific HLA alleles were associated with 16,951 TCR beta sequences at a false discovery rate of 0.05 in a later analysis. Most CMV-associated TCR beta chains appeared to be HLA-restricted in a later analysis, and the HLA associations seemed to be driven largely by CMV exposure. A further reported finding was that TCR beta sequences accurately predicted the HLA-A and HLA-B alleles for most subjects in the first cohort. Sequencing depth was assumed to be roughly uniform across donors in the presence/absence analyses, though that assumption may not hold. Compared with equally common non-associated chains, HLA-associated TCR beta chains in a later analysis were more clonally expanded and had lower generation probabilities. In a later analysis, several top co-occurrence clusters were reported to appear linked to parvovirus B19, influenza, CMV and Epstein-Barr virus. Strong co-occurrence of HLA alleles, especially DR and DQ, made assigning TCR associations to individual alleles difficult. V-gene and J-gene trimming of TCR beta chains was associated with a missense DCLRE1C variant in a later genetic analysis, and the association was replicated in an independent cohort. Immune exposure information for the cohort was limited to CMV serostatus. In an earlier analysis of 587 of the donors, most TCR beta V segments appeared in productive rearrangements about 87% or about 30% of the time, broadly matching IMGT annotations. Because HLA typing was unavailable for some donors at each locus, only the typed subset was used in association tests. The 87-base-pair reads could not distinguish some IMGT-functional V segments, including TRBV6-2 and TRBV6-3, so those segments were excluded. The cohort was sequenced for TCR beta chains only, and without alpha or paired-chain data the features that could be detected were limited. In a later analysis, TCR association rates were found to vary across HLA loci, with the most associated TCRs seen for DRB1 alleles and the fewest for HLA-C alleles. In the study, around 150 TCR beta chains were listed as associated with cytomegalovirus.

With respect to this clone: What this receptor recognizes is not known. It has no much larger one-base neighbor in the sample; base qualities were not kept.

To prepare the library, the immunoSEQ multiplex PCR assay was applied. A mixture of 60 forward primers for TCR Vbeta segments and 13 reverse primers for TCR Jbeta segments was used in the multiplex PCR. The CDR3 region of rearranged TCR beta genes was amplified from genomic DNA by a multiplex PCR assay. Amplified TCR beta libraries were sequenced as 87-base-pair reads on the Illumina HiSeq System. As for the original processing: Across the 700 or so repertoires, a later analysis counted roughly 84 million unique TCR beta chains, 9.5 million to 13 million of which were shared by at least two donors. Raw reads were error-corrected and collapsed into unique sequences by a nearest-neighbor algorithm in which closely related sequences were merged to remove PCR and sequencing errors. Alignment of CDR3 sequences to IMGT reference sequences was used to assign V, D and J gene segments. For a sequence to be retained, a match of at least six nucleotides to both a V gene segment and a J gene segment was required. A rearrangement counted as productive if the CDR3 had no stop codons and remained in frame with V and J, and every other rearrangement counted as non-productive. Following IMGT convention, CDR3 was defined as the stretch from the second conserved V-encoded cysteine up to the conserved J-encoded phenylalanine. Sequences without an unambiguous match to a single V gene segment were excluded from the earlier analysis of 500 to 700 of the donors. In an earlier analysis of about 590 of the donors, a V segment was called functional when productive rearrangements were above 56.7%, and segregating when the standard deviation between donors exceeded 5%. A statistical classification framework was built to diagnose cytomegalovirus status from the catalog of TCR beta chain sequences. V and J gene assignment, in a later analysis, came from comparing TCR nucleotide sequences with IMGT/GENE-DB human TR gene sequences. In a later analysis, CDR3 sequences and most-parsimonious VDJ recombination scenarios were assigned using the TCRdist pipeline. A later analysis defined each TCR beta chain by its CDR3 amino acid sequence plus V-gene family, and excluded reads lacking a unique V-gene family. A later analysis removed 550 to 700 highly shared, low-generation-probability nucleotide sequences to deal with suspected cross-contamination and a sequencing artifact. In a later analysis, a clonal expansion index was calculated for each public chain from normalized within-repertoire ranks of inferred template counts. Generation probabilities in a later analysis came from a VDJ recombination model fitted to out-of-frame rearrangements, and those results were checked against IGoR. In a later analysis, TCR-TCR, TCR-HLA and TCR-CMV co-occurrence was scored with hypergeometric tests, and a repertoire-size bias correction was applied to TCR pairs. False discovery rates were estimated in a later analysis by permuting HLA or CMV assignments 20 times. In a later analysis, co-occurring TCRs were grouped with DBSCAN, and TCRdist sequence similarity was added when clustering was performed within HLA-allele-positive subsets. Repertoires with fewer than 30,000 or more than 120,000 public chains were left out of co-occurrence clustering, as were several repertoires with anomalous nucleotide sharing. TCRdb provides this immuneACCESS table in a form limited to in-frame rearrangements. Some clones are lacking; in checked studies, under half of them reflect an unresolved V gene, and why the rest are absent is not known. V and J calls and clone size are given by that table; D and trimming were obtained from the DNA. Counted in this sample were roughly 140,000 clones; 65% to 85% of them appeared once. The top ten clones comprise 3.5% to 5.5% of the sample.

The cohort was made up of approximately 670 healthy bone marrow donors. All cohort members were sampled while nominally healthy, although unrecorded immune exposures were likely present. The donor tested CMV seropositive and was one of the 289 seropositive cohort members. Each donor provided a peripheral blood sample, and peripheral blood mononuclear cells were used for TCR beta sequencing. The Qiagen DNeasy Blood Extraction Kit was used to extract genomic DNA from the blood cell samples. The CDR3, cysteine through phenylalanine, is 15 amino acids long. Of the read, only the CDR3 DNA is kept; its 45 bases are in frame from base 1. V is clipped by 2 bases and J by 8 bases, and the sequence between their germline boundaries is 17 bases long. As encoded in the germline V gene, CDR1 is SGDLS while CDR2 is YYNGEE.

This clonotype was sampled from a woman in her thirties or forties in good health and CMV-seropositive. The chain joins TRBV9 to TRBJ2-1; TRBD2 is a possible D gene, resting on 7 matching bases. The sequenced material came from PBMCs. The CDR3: CASSVGGPISDEQFF. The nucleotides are TGTGCCAGCAGCGTCGGGGGGCCTATCTCGGATGAGCAGTTCTTC.